Below, 26 T cell receptor beta chains from the same sample are listed, as sequenced in a study of shared clonotypes between healthy human individuals. Produced via immunoSEQ multiplex PCR; TCRdb's table is partial and in-frame only. The sample holds about 560,000 clones; roughly four fifths are singletons and the top ten take around 11%. Sequencing input: PBMCs. The receptor set was obtained from a woman aged 35 to 49 in good health. Some clones in this sample may be carry-over from other donors' samples.

J is TRBJ2-5 and V is TRBV7-2, with a weak D call TRBD1 (6 bases). The assigned J gene may be wrong: the sequence end matches TRBJ2-7 better. Germline V gene data show CDR1 as SGHTA and CDR2 as FQGNSA. The CDR3 length is 16 residues. CDR3 in DNA: TGTGCCAGCAGCTGGGGACAACCCCGAAGCTCCTACGAGCAGTACTTC. This translates into CASSWGQPRSSYEQYF.

V usage is TRBV5-4 and J usage is TRBJ2-1; no reliable D call. This CDR3 comprises 15 residues. V gave up 4 bases and J gave up 2 bases, with 13 bases separating them. The V gene's germline CDR1 is SGHNT and CDR2 YYREEE (reference sequence). CDR3 sequence reads: CASSSYRGAYNEQFF. CDR3 DNA: TGTGCCAGCAGCAGCTACCGAGGCGCCTACAATGAGCAGTTCTTC.

In DNA, the CDR3 is TGTGCCAGCAGAGCCGGGACAGGGGGCTCCTATGGCTACACCTTC. It is translated as CASRAGTGGSYGYTF. The chain recombines TRBV7-8 with TRBJ1-2, with TRBD1 identical over 12 bases. V was clipped by 6 bases and J by 4 bases; unmatched bases: 6. Germline-derived CDR1 and CDR2 are SGHVS and FQNEAQ. The CDR3 consists of 15 residues.

The V and J genes are TRBV7-3 and TRBJ1-1; D gene uncertain. Germline loops: CDR1 SGHTA, CDR2 FQGTGA. The CDR3 has 14 amino acids. Trimming removed 6 bases at V and 5 bases at J, with 16 bases between. The CDR3 loop reads CASSEAVKLTEAFF. CDR3 bases: TGTGCCAGCAGTGAAGCTGTAAAACTGACTGAAGCTTTCTTT.

The rearrangement links TRBV4-2 to TRBJ2-1; 7 bases are a match to TRBD1. Losses at the gene ends were 3 bases for V and 9 bases for J; bases not matched to a gene: 5. The CDR3 consists of 13 residues. In germline, CDR1 is LGHNA, CDR2 YNFKEQ. In DNA form, the CDR3 reads TGTGCCAGCAGCCAGCAGACAGGGTCTGAGCAGTTCTTC. Translating it yields CASSQQTGSEQFF.

The rearrangement uses TRBV10-3 and TRBJ1-2, with D possibly being TRBD1 (5 bases). V shed 7 bases and J shed 8 bases, with 17 bases lying between them. The CDR3 length is 13 residues. The V gene's germline CDR1 is ENHRY and CDR2 SYGVKD. The CDR3 reads CAITLWQGEGYTF. The CDR3 DNA reads as TGTGCCATCACTCTCTGGCAGGGAGAGGGCTACACCTTC.

V and J are TRBV2 and TRBJ1-1, with 9 bases identical to TRBD1. The CDR3 has 12 residues. Germline V lookup: CDR1 SNHLY, CDR2 FYNNEI. Trimming cost V 10 bases and J 1 base; bases outside gene matches: 1. CDR3 sequence: CATDRGNTEAFF. CDR3 sequence (DNA): TGTGCCACGGACAGGGGGAACACTGAAGCTTTCTTT.

The J gene is TRBJ2-4, the V gene TRBV28; perhaps TRBD1 as D (5 bases). V gave up 4 bases and J gave up 8 bases, with 18 bases separating them. The length of the CDR3 is 15 residues. The germline V gene encodes CDR1 MDHEN and CDR2 SYDVKM. The CDR3 region is CASSSAGKGVDIQYF. CDR3 DNA sequence: TGTGCCAGCAGTTCGGCAGGTAAAGGGGTAGACATTCAGTACTTC.

The V gene is TRBV7-9, the J gene TRBJ2-7; D is undetermined. The length of the CDR3 is 14 residues. Germline CDR1 reads SEHNR; CDR2 reads FQNEAQ (reference sequence). Trimming pared 5 bases from V and 6 bases from J, leaving 17 bases between. This CDR3 is CASSLGSPRREQYF. The CDR3 DNA follows: TGTGCCAGCAGCCTAGGGTCCCCCCGCCGCGAGCAGTACTTC.

The rearrangement joins TRBV28 to TRBJ2-3; 9 nucleotides match TRBD1. Trimming cost V 5 bases and J 4 bases; bases outside gene matches: 7. The V gene's germline CDR1 is MDHEN and CDR2 SYDVKM. The CDR3 runs 15 residues. The CDR3 loop is CASSTPRQGADTQYF. The CDR3, as DNA: TGTGCCAGCAGTACCCCCCGACAGGGGGCAGATACGCAGTATTTT.

CDR3 residues: CASSWGTSGTYEQYF. The CDR3 DNA reads as TGCGCCAGCAGCTGGGGGACTAGCGGAACCTACGAGCAGTACTTC. The gene calls are TRBV5-1 and TRBJ2-7; 11 bases are a match to TRBD2. The length of the CDR3 is 15 residues. CDR1 is SGHRS and CDR2 is YFSETQ in the germline V gene. The V gene end was trimmed by 3 bases and the J gene end by 2 bases; junction bases not matched to a gene: 4. The complete variable domain, with remaining parts taken from reference TRBV5-1 and TRBJ2-7, reads KAGVTQTPRYLIKTRGQQVTLSCSPISGHRSVSWYQQTPGQGLQFLFEYFSETQRNKGNFPGRFSGRQFSNSRSEMNVSTLELGDSALYLCASSWGTSGTYEQYFGPGTRLTVT.

Turning to this clone: A read error is the likely source, as a far larger clone sits one nucleotide away. The chain's CDR3 is CASRTGTGGSYEQYF. As DNA, the CDR3 is TGCGCCAGCAGGACCGGGACAGGGGGCTCCTACGAGCAGTACTTC. The chain couples TRBV5-1 to TRBJ2-5, with 11 bases fitting TRBD1. The J call could be wrong; TRBJ2-7 is a better fit for the DNA end. Per the germline V gene, CDR1 is SGHRS and CDR2 is YFSETQ. This CDR3 is 15 amino acids long.

The J gene is TRBJ2-2, the V gene TRBV19, with 9 bases identical to TRBD1. V lost 6 bases to trimming and J lost 7 bases; unmatched junction nucleotides: 6. This CDR3 is 14 amino acids long. CDR1 is LNHDA, CDR2 SQIVND, per germline (reference sequence). The CDR3 is CASRSTGGSGELFF. In nucleotides, the CDR3 is TGTGCCAGTAGATCGACAGGGGGGAGCGGGGAGCTGTTTTTT.

The chain carries TRBV4-3 and TRBJ1-2; 7 bases align to TRBD1. Trimming at V came to 2 bases and at J to 4 bases, leaving 4 bases not matched to a gene. Germline CDR1 is LGHNA and CDR2 is YSLEER. This CDR3 region has 14 residues. CDR3 sequence: CASSQPRQGYGYTF. The CDR3 DNA sequence: TGCGCCAGCAGCCAACCGAGACAGGGCTATGGCTACACCTTC.

V and J are TRBV9 and TRBJ1-2; 7 positions match TRBD1. CDR3 length: 15 amino acids. Germline loops: CDR1 SGDLS, CDR2 YYNGEE. The V segment lost 0 bases and the J segment 7 bases; nucleotides outside the gene matches: 9. The CDR3 DNA follows: TGTGCCAGCAGCGTAGATGACGAGGGGGCCTCTGGCTACACCTTC. This codes for CASSVDDEGASGYTF.

V usage is TRBV7-2 and J usage is TRBJ2-7; no definite D call. The germline V gene encodes CDR1 SGHTA and CDR2 FQGNSA. The CDR3 spans 16 residues. Deletions cut 2 bases from V and 3 bases from J, with 17 bases between. CDR3 bases: TGTGCCAGCAGCTTACGTCTTCTGGCAGTTAACTACGAGCAGTACTTC. Amino acids: CASSLRLLAVNYEQYF.

The J gene is TRBJ2-2, the V gene TRBV5-1, with TRBD1 matching 8 bases. The CDR3 runs to 15 residues. The germline CDR1 and CDR2 sequences are SGHRS and YFSETQ. Trimming at V came to 4 bases and at J to 4 bases, leaving 6 bases not matched to a gene. CDR3 sequence: CASSTDRVSTGELFF. The CDR3 nucleotides read TGCGCCAGCAGCACGGACAGGGTTAGCACCGGGGAGCTGTTTTTT. The full variable domain, rest sourced from reference TRBV5-1 and TRBJ2-2, is KAGVTQTPRYLIKTRGQQVTLSCSPISGHRSVSWYQQTPGQGLQFLFEYFSETQRNKGNFPGRFSGRQFSNSRSEMNVSTLELGDSALYLCASSTDRVSTGELFFGEGSRLTVL.

The V call is TRBV30, the J call TRBJ1-5, with 11 positions matching TRBD1. Germline V gives CDR1 GTSNPN, CDR2 SVGIG (reference sequence). J gave up 3 bases and V 5 bases, and 3 bases lay outside the gene matches. This CDR3 contains 14 residues. The CDR3 spells CAWGTGGPNQPQHF. DNA of the CDR3: TGTGCCTGGGGGACAGGGGGTCCCAATCAGCCCCAGCATTTT.

This chain uses TRBV9 with TRBJ1-4; D call uncertain. Germline V gene lookup returns CDR1 SGDLS and CDR2 YYNGEE. Trimming took off 3 bases at V and 2 bases at J, with 8 bases between the two ends. This CDR3 has 14 amino acids. The CDR3 is CASSAQRTNEKLFF. The DNA for the CDR3 is TGTGCCAGCAGCGCACAGAGGACTAATGAAAAACTGTTTTTT.

In its sample, this clone was seen a few times. CDR3 in amino acids: CASSLRTSGRAIEQFF. The CDR3 region has the DNA TGTGCCAGCAGCTTGAGAACTAGCGGGAGGGCCATTGAGCAGTTCTTC. This chain joins TRBV7-2 and TRBJ2-1; 13 nucleotides match TRBD2. Germline CDR1 reads SGHTA; CDR2 reads FQGNSA. V lost 3 bases, J lost 9 bases, and 8 bases stayed unmatched. The CDR3 contains 16 residues.

This clone was counted a single time. The V call is TRBV5-6, the J call TRBJ2-5; D is unclear. V was pared by 0 bases and J by 9 bases, with 12 bases between. The CDR3 is made up of 13 amino acids. The germline V gene has CDR1 SGHDT and CDR2 YYEEEE. CDR3 nucleotide sequence: TGTGCCAGCAGCTTGGCGTTCAACGAAGCCCAGTACTTC. This sequence encodes CASSLAFNEAQYF.

The chain has TRBV7-3 and TRBJ2-2; unclear D gene. This CDR3 is 16 amino acids long. CDR1 and CDR2 from the germline V gene are SGHTA and FQGTGA. Trimming left V 4 bases short and J 0 bases short, with 12 bases between. CDR3 DNA: TGTGCCAGCAGCTCGTCGTCGGCCTCGAACACCGGGGAGCTGTTTTTT. Its protein is CASSSSSASNTGELFF.

J is TRBJ2-7 and V is TRBV10-3; 10 bases are a match to TRBD2. The CDR3 length is 15 residues. Per germline, CDR1 ENHRY and CDR2 SYGVKD. The ends lost 6 bases at V and 5 bases at J; junction bases unmatched: 10. DNA of the CDR3: TGTGCCATCAGGCCCGGGACTAGCGAATACCACGAGCAGTACTTC. Translated: CAIRPGTSEYHEQYF.

The genes are TRBV2 and TRBJ2-2; 12 nucleotides align to TRBD2. CDR1 SNHLY and CDR2 FYNNEI come from the germline V gene. The CDR3 is made up of 16 amino acids. J gave up 2 bases and V 5 bases, and 3 bases lay outside the gene matches. The chain's CDR3 is CASSMGLAGNTGELFF. DNA of the CDR3: TGTGCCAGCAGTATGGGACTAGCGGGCAACACCGGGGAGCTGTTTTTT.

As to this clone: At one boundary the junction diverges from the germline segment, which might be a read error. The J gene is TRBJ1-5, the V gene TRBV4-1; possible D gene TRBD1, 5 bases. Germline V gene lookup returns CDR1 MGHRA and CDR2 YSYEKL. The CDR3 runs 17 residues. The CDR3 spells CARSPLVRGYSNQPQHF. The DNA for the CDR3 is TGCGCCAGAAGCCCCTTGGTAAGGGGCTATAGCAATCAGCCCCAGCATTTT.

The rearrangement links TRBV18 to TRBJ2-1, with TRBD2 as a possible D gene (5 bases). Germline V lookup: CDR1 KGHSH, CDR2 LQKENI. The CDR3 is 15 residues long. Deletions cut 6 bases from V and 0 bases from J, with 12 bases between. Written as DNA, the CDR3 is TGTGCCAGCTCTCAAAGCGGAGCCTCCTACAATGAGCAGTTCTTC. This codes for CASSQSGASYNEQFF.